Below are 23 T cell receptor beta chains sequenced from a single sample in a study of response to subunit inactivated influenza vaccine. Each CDR3 protein gets one entry after TCRdb re-called the RT-PCR reads with MiXCR. The sample contains 200,000 to 300,000 distinct CDR3 sequences, 12% of which appear only once. This specimen was non-naive T cells sorted from PBMCs, taken less than 15 days before vaccination. Receptor source: a man over 45 who received an inactivated influenza vaccine.

This clonotype turned up a few times. The gene calls are TRBV7-8 and TRBJ2-6, with no clear D. The CDR3 is 16 amino acids. Deletions cut 2 bases from V and 0 bases from J, with 8 bases between. Looked up from germline, CDR1 is SGHVS and CDR2 is FQNEAQ. This chain's CDR3 is CASSLFPSSGANVLTF. CDR3 coding DNA: TGTGCCAGCAGCTTATTCCCTAGCTCTGGGGCCAACGTCCTGACTTTC. Complete variable domain (other parts from reference TRBV7-8 and TRBJ2-6): GAGVSQSPRYKVAKRGQDVALRCDPISGHVSLFWYQQALGQGPEFLTYFQNEAQLDKSGLPSDRFFAERPEGSVSTLKIQRTQQEDSAVYLCASSLFPSSGANVLTFGAGSRLTVL.

Only a few counts were recorded for this clonotype. The V gene is TRBV6-5, the J gene TRBJ1-4; D remains unclear. The germline V gene encodes CDR1 MNHEY and CDR2 SVGAGI. This CDR3 spans 15 amino acids. Trimming removed 0 bases from V and 7 bases from J, with 12 bases in between. CDR3 amino acids: CASSYSGRGGEKLFF. In nucleotides, the CDR3 is TGTGCCAGCAGTTACTCGGGGAGAGGTGGTGAAAAACTGTTTTTT.

In regard to this clonotype: Just one base apart from a much larger clone, this may be a read error. The CDR3 region has the DNA TGCAGCGTTGTTGGGAGGGGCCGGTACCAAGAGACCCAGTACTTC. Protein sequence: CSVVGRGRYQETQYF. The chain uses TRBV29-1 and TRBJ2-5, with 7 bases aligning to TRBD2. This CDR3 is 15 amino acids long. The ends lost 4 bases at V and 0 bases at J; junction bases unmatched: 8. Germline assignment: CDR1 SQVTM and CDR2 ANQGSEA.

This clonotype was counted only a few times. This CDR3 reads CASSSQIQGYTQYF. The CDR3 DNA is TGTGCCAGCAGCTCTCAAATACAGGGTTATACGCAGTATTTT. The rearrangement links TRBV5-5 to TRBJ2-3; D perhaps matches TRBD1 (6 bases). Trimming stripped 3 bases from V and 7 bases from J, with 15 bases between. The CDR3 contains 14 residues. From germline, CDR1 is SGHKS and CDR2 YYEKEE (reference sequence). Full variable domain (outside the CDR3, taken from reference TRBV5-5 and TRBJ2-3): DAGVTQSPTHLIKTRGQQVTLRCSPISGHKSVSWYQQVLGQGPQFIFQYYEKEERGRGNFPDRFSARQFPNYSSELNVNALLLGDSALYLCASSSQIQGYTQYFGPGTRLTVL.

This clonotype was seen ten or more times. The rearrangement links TRBV6-1 to TRBJ2-3; TRBD2 agrees at 9 bases. The CDR3 covers 15 residues. With V trimmed by 5 bases and J by 1 base, 4 bases remained unmatched. The V gene's germline CDR1 is MNHNS and CDR2 SASEGT. The DNA of the CDR3 is TGTGCCAGCAGTCCCTGGACTAGCGGCACAGATACGCAGTATTTT. It is translated as CASSPWTSGTDTQYF.

The gene calls are TRBV11-2 and TRBJ1-2; D gene uncertain. V was shortened by 4 bases and J by 8 bases, with 17 bases between the two germline ends. Germline CDR1 reads SGHAT; CDR2 reads FQNNGV. The CDR3 extends over 14 amino acids. The CDR3: CASSSRVPQLGYTF. The DNA of the CDR3 is TGTGCCAGCAGCTCCCGGGTCCCTCAGTTAGGCTACACCTTC.

This clonotype was seen ten or more times. The chain links TRBV7-9 to TRBJ1-1; 9 bases agree with TRBD1. Looked up from germline, CDR1 is SEHNR and CDR2 is FQNEAQ (reference sequence). After removal of 3 bases from V and 4 bases from J, the junction contained 12 bases not matched to a gene. The CDR3 is 17 amino acids. The DNA of the CDR3 is TGTGCCAGCAGCTTTTGGAAGCCGGGACAGGGTGGCACTGAAGCTTTCTTT. Protein: CASSFWKPGQGGTEAFF.

This clonotype turned up a few times. The chain couples TRBV12-3 or TRBV12-4 to TRBJ2-2, with 10 bases that match TRBD2. J was trimmed by 4 bases and V by 1 base; bases with no gene match: 3. The CDR3 covers 16 residues. This CDR3 is CASSLGAGGTTGELFF. The CDR3 DNA follows: TGTGCCAGCAGTTTAGGAGCGGGAGGGACCACCGGGGAGCTGTTTTTT.

The rearrangement joins TRBV7-9 to TRBJ2-3, with D perhaps matching TRBD2 (5 bases). Germline V gene data show CDR1 as SEHNR and CDR2 as FQNEAQ (reference sequence). The CDR3 extends over 14 amino acids. V was trimmed by 8 bases and J by 1 base, leaving 13 bases between them. The CDR3 spells CASLRGSGTDTQYF. As DNA, the CDR3 is TGTGCCAGCCTCCGGGGTTCTGGCACAGATACGCAGTATTTT.

This clonotype was seen only a few times. The V and J genes are TRBV20-1 and TRBJ1-5, with 8 nucleotides matching TRBD1. V was clipped by 0 bases and J by 0 bases; unmatched bases: 7. In germline, CDR1 is DFQATT, CDR2 SNEGSKA (reference sequence). The CDR3 spans 17 residues. The CDR3 is CSARDYRGTNSNQPQHF. The CDR3 DNA sequence: TGCAGTGCTAGAGATTACAGGGGGACGAATAGCAATCAGCCCCAGCATTTT.

This clonotype showed up just a few times. The V gene is TRBV9, the J gene TRBJ2-3; weak D call: TRBD1 (6 bases). The germline V and J ends were trimmed by 3 bases and 9 bases, with 14 bases remaining between them. The germline V gene encodes CDR1 SGDLS and CDR2 YYNGEE. The CDR3 is 13 amino acids. CDR3: CASSADGTSTQYF. The CDR3 region has the DNA TGTGCCAGCAGCGCCGACGGGACATCGACGCAGTATTTT.

The CDR3 nucleotides are TGTGCCACCAGCAGTATCACTCCCGCCGGGGAGCTGTTTTTT. Its protein product is CATSSITPAGELFF. The chain is built from TRBV15 and TRBJ2-2; D uncertain. V lost 3 bases to trimming and J lost 6 bases, with 11 bases between them. Germline V gene data show CDR1 as LNHNV and CDR2 as YYDKDF (reference sequence). The CDR3 length is 14 residues. The full variable domain, rest sourced from reference TRBV15 and TRBJ2-2, is DAMVIQNPRYQVTQFGKPVTLSCSQTLNHNVMYWYQQKSSQAPKLLFHYYDKDFNNEADTPDNFQSRRPNTSFCFLDIRSPGLGDTAMYLCATSSITPAGELFFGEGSRLTVL.

This clonotype has at least ten counts. The chain is built from TRBV28 and TRBJ2-5; D is perhaps TRBD1 or TRBD2 (5 bases each). The CDR3 runs to 14 residues. Trimming cost V 6 bases and J 5 bases, with 16 bases left between them. Germline CDR1 MDHEN, CDR2 SYDVKM. CDR3 sequence reads: CASRPPHEGETQYF. DNA for the CDR3: TGTGCCAGCAGACCACCACATGAGGGGGAGACCCAGTACTTC.

This sequence joins TRBV6-1 and TRBJ2-2; D may correspond to TRBD1 or TRBD2 (6 bases each). Germline V lookup: CDR1 MNHNS, CDR2 SASEGT. Trimming left V 6 bases short and J 1 base short, with 12 bases between. This CDR3 has 15 amino acids. The CDR3 DNA follows: TGTGCCAGCAGGAGGCGGGGACAGAACACCGGGGAGCTGTTTTTT. It codes for CASRRRGQNTGELFF.

V gene TRBV12-3 or TRBV12-4 combines with J gene TRBJ2-1; perhaps TRBD2 as D (7 bases). CDR3 length: 13 amino acids. With 6 bases removed from V and 8 bases from J, the gap between germline ends came to 14 bases. The CDR3 nucleotides are TGTGCCAGCAGCCTACCGGGGGGCCATGAGCAGTTCTTC. It is translated as CASSLPGGHEQFF.

J is TRBJ2-2 and V is TRBV7-8; 7 bases are shared with TRBD1. This CDR3 is built from 13 residues. With V trimmed by 6 bases and J by 6 bases, 4 bases remained unmatched. CDR1 and CDR2 from the germline V gene are SGHVS and FQNEAQ. This chain's CDR3 is CASRGQGAGELFF. CDR3 DNA sequence: TGTGCCAGCAGAGGTCAGGGGGCCGGGGAGCTGTTTTTT.

In its sample, this clonotype was seen a few times. The chain couples TRBV5-4 to TRBJ2-1; TRBD1 matches 8 bases. The CDR3 is made up of 15 amino acids. The trim removed 4 bases at V and 7 bases at J, leaving 10 bases unmatched. Germline V CDR1 and CDR2: SGHNT, YYREEE (reference sequence). CDR3 DNA sequence: TGTGCCAGCAGCATCCCACGGACAGGGTTGAATGAGCAGTTCTTC. This translates into CASSIPRTGLNEQFF.

In its sample, this clonotype was seen many times. CDR3 bases: TGTGCCAGCAGTTACACGGCAGCCGGAGGCTACACCTTC. Protein product: CASSYTAAGGYTF. The chain combines TRBV6-2 or TRBV6-3 with TRBJ1-2; D not certain. The ends were cut back, 2 bases at V and 8 bases at J, with 12 bases in the middle. The CDR3 has 13 residues. The germline gives CDR1 MNHEY, CDR2 SVGEGT.

This clonotype was observed many times. The rearrangement links TRBV7-6 to TRBJ2-5; no reliable D call. The germline V gene has CDR1 SGHVS and CDR2 FNYEAQ. The CDR3 runs 14 residues. Trimming removed 5 bases from V and 3 bases from J, with 13 bases in between. The CDR3, as DNA: TGTGCCAGCAGCCCAAAGCCCCGGGAAGAGACCCAGTACTTC. Amino acid sequence: CASSPKPREETQYF.

The sample holds a few counts of this clonotype. CDR3 coding DNA: TGTGCCAGCAGCGTAGGAGGCAGGGGGTCCCCTAATGAAAAACTGTTTTTT. Amino acid sequence: CASSVGGRGSPNEKLFF. This chain connects TRBV9 to TRBJ1-4, with 7 bases that match TRBD1. CDR1 SGDLS and CDR2 YYNGEE come from the germline V gene. This CDR3 comprises 17 residues. V dropped 0 bases and J dropped 3; count of bases not matched to a gene: 8.

In its sample, this clonotype was seen a few times. The rearrangement uses TRBV15 and TRBJ2-1; D remains ambiguous. The CDR3 spans 15 residues. V lost 3 bases and J lost 9, with 18 bases in between. Germline V CDR1 and CDR2: LNHNV, YYDKDF (reference sequence). CDR3 DNA: TGTGCCACCAGCAGTCCTGAAAGGTGGCTACGTGAGCAGTTCTTC. This codes for CATSSPERWLREQFF.

This chain connects TRBV6-5 to TRBJ1-5, with 8 bases identical to TRBD1. The V and J ends lost 2 bases and 2 bases, in that order; junction bases with no gene match: 2. CDR3 size: 15 residues. The germline V gene encodes CDR1 MNHEY and CDR2 SVGAGI. CDR3 nucleotide sequence: TGTGCCAGCAGTTACACGGGACAGGGCAATCAGCCCCAGCATTTT. Amino acids: CASSYTGQGNQPQHF.

The chain links TRBV20-1 to TRBJ2-2; D remains ambiguous. The CDR3 totals 19 residues. Trimming cost V 1 base and J 7 bases, with 28 bases left between them. Germline CDR1 is DFQATT and CDR2 is SNEGSKA (reference sequence). CDR3 residues: CSARAPSGLRGSPVGELFF. CDR3 sequence (DNA): TGCAGTGCTAGAGCGCCCTCCGGGCTCAGAGGCTCACCCGTCGGGGAGCTGTTTTTT.